These T cell receptor beta chains were read from a single sample in a study of T cells in Graves' hyperthyroidism and ophthalmopathy. TCRdb used MiXCR to reprocess the multiplex PCR reads, holding one entry per CDR3 protein. The repertoire has 250,000 to 350,000 distinct CDR3 sequences, 22% of them found once; the top ten carry around two thirds. The sequenced sample was blood. These receptors all stem from a man aged 30-40 years with Graves' ophthalmopathy. Each CDR3 is given with its conserved first and last residue. Fields, in order: V gene, clone size, CDR3 length, CDR3 protein. Rows give clone size only sometimes, using once, few, many, or a class for an expanded clone.

TRBV5-6 | NA | 15 | CASSLAPSGTVTQYF
TRBV27 | few | 13 | CASSPHRAYGYTF
TRBV5-1 | NA | 13 | CASREAINTEAFF
TRBV14 | NA | 16 | CASSQDYRASMKEQFF
TRBV30 | many | 13 | CAWSGQRNYGYTF
TRBV5-1 | NA | 12 | CASSFRRNEQFF
TRBV11-2 | NA | 15 | CASSLTPGTWDGYTF
TRBV6-1 | few | 14 | CASGRQGVNTEAFF
TRBV29-1 | NA | 15 | CSVEDLGSMNTEAFF
TRBV7-7 | NA | 13 | CASSRVLTDTQYF
TRBV2 | many | 15 | CASTLRAGDQETQYF
TRBV5-1 | few | 17 | CASSPFGAGRSLDTQYF
TRBV11-3 | many | 15 | CASSPTATPNTEAFF
TRBV15 | NA | 15 | CATSTLPARYNEQFF
TRBV20-1 | few | 13 | CSARMGGYNEQFF
TRBV2 | few | 13 | CARRQGPYNEQFF
TRBV5-1 | NA | 15 | CASSLAVQGGEKLFF
TRBV9 | few | 15 | CASSVGGPSYNEQFF
TRBV2 | NA | 13 | CANQGAGDNEQYF
TRBV11-3 | many | 12 | CASSASKPEAFF
TRBV5-5 | NA | 13 | CASSLQTVDTQYF
TRBV10-3 | few | 16 | CAISESPTSLPDTQYF
TRBV20-1 | few | 13 | CSAYGIAKNIQYF
TRBV7-2 | NA | 16 | CASSLRGTVQTDTIYF